This T cell receptor (beta chain) was recorded in a study of T cells in women clearing cervical HPV infection. Looking at the study overall: Case blood was drawn when the lesion was first found; control blood after infection became undetectable. Case blood was drawn a median approximately 150 days after lesion detection.

Measured with immunoSEQ multiplex PCR; TCRdb has only the in-frame clones, and not every one. The sample's table shows about 36,000 clones. General study results and limits: Repertoire richness, not evenness, was significantly elevated in CIN3+ cases versus controls. Each sample's T-cell count was unknown, possibly confounding richness.

CDR1 and CDR2 from the germline V gene are SGHAT and FQNNGV. Trimming took 5 bases from V and 1 from J, leaving 8 bases between them. The CDR3 has 13 residues. As for this clone: Its antigen remains unidentified. The read ends 3 residues early relative to the CDR3; the germline J gene fills the gap.

The source material was blood buffy coat. The receptor was isolated from a woman between 18 and 70 years old with a cervical HPV16 infection that either progressed to CIN3+ or cleared (not recorded which). The gene calls are TRBV11-2 and TRBJ1-2; tentatively, D is TRBD1 (6 bases). The part of the CDR3 DNA that was read is TGTGCCAGCAGCCAGGACAGTAACTATGGC. It is translated as CASSQDSNYG. The full CDR3 protein reads CASSQDSNYGYTF.